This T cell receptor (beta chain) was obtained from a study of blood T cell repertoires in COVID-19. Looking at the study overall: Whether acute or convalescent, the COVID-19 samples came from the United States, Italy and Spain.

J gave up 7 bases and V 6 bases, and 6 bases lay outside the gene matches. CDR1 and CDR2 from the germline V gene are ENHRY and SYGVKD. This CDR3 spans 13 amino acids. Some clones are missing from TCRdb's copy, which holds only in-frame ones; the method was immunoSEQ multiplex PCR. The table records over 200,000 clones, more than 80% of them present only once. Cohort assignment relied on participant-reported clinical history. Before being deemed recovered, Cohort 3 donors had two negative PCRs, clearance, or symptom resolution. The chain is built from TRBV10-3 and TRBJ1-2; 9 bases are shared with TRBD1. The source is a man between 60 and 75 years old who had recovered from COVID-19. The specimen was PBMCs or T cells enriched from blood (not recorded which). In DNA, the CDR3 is TGTGCCATCAGCGGGACAGGGAATAGTGGCTACACCTTC. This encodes CAISGTGNSGYTF.